The source of this T cell receptor beta chain is a study of blood T cell repertoires in COVID-19. Patients of the Seattle cohort, enrolled during active infection, were followed longitudinally. Measured with immunoSEQ multiplex PCR; TCRdb has only the in-frame clones, and not every one. This table holds about 170,000 clones, approximately 91% found once. The V end lost 0 bases, the J end lost 7 bases, and 12 bases lay between the germline ends. Germline loops: CDR1 PRHDT, CDR2 FYEKMQ (reference sequence). The CDR3 sequence is 15 residues long. The gene calls are TRBV13 and TRBJ2-2; a weak D match, TRBD2 (6 bases). The TCR was taken from a man between 18 and 29 years old with COVID-19, enrolled during active disease. Sequencing used peripheral blood. CDR3 in amino acids: CASSLGLARYGELFF. The CDR3 DNA is TGTGCCAGCAGCTTAGGGCTAGCGAGGTACGGGGAGCTGTTTTTT.